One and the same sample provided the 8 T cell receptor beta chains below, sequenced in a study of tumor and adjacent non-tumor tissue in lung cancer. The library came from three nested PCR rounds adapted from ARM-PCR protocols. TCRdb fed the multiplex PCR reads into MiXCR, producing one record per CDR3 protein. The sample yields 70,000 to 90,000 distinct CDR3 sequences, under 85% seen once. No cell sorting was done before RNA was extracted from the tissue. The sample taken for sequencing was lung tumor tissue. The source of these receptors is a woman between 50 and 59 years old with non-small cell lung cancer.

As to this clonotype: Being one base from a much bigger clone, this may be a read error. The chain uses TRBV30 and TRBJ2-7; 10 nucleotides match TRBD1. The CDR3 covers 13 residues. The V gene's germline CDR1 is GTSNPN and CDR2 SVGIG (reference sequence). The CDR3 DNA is TGTGCCTGGTCCCGGACAGGGGGATACGGGCAGTACTTC. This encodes CAWSRTGGYGQYF.

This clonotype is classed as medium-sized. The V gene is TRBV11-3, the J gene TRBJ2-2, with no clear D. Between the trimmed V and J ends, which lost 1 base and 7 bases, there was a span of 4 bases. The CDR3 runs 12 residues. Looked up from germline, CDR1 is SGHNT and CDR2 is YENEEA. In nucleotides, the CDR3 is TGTGCCAGCAGCTTAGTTTACGGGGAGCTGTTTTTT. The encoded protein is CASSLVYGELFF.

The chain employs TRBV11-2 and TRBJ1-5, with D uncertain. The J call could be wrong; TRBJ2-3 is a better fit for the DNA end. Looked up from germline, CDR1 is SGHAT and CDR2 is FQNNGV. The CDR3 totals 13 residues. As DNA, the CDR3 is TGTGTCAACAGCCCGAACGGCTATCAGCCCCAGTATTTT. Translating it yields CVNSPNGYQPQYF.

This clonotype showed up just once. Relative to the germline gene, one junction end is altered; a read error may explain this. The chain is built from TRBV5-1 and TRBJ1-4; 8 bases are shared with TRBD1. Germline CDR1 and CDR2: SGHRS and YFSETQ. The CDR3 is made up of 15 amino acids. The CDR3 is CASSSQGATNEKLFF. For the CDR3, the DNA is TGTGCCAGCAGCTCCCAGGGGGCTACTAATGAAAAACTGTTTTTT.

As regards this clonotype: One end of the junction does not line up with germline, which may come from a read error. CDR3 protein: CTSSLVRGTGTYEQYF. DNA of the CDR3: TGTACCAGCAGTTTGGTGAGGGGGACAGGGACCTACGAGCAGTACTTC. The chain has TRBV28 and TRBJ2-7, with 9 bases lining up with TRBD1. Per germline, CDR1 MDHEN and CDR2 SYDVKM. The CDR3 is made up of 16 amino acids.

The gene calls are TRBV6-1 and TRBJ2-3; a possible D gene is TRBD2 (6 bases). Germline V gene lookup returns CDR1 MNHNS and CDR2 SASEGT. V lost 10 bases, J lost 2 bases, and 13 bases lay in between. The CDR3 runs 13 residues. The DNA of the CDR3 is TGTGCCAATTCGCGGGGCTCCACAGATACGCAGTATTTT. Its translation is CANSRGSTDTQYF.

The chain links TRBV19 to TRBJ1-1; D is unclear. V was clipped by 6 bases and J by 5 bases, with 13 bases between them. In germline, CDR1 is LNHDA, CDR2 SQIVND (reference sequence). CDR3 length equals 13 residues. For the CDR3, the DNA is TGTGCCAGTAGCTCGGGCAAGGATACTGAAGCTTTCTTT. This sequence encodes CASSSGKDTEAFF.

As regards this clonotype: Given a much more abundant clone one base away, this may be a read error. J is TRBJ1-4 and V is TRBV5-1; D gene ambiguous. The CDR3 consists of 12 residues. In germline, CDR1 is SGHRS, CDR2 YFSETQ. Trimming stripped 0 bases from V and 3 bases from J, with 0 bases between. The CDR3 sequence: CASSLANEKLFF. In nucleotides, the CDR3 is TGCGCCAGCAGCTTGGCTAATGAAAAACTGTTTTTT.